Below, one TCR beta chain is given with its context. Its antigen is not identified. MiXCR, run by TCRdb on the 5' RACE reads, gives a single entry per CDR3 protein. The sample lists about 800,000 distinct CDR3 sequences, about 12% seen once, with 0.51% in the top ten. The data stem from a study of CD8 T cells in ankylosing spondylitis. Whole-study results and caveats: Reported data indicate significant enrichment of disease-linked clones within matched ankylosing spondylitis synovial fluid. Ankylosing spondylitis blood appeared to be characterized by a TCR beta motif of about eight highly homologous variants.

The TCR originated in a male donor with ankylosing spondylitis. The sequencing input was blood, either unsorted or a sorted T cell fraction (not recorded which).

The CDR3 sequence is CSAGRQGVADTQYF. CDR3 nucleotide sequence: TGCAGTGCGGGCAGACAGGGGGTAGCAGATACGCAGTATTTT. The chain carries TRBV20-1 and TRBJ2-3; 9 nucleotides line up with TRBD1. With V trimmed by 6 bases and J by 4 bases, 8 bases remained unmatched. CDR1 is DFQATT, CDR2 SNEGSKA, per germline (reference sequence). The CDR3 spans 14 residues.